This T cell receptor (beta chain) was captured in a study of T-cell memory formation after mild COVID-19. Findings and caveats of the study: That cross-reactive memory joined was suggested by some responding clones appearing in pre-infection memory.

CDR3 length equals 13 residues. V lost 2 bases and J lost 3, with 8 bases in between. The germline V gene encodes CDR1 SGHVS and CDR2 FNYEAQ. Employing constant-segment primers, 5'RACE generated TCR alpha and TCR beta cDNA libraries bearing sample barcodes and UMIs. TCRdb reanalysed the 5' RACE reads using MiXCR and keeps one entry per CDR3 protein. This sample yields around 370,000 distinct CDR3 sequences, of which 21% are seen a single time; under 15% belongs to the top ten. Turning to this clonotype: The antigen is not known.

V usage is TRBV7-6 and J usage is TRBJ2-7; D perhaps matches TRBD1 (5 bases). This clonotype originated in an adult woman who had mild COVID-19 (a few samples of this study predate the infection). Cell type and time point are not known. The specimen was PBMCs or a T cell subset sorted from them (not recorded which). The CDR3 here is CASSLTRVYEQYF. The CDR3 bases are TGTGCCAGCAGCTTAACCAGGGTCTACGAGCAGTACTTC.